Sequencing of this T cell receptor (beta chain) was carried out in a study of blood T cells in healthy people across ages. Study as a whole: About one barcoded beta molecule was captured per two T cells (by template switching).

Alongside a J-beta primer mix, a sample-barcoded 5' primer served in a second PCR lasting roughly 6 to 12 cycles. The template-switch adaptor, which had 12 random nucleotides, put a tag on each cDNA molecule. TCRdb passed the 5' RACE reads through MiXCR, listing each CDR3 protein once. This repertoire shows a few hundred thousand distinct CDR3 sequences, roughly 26% found once; its top ten account for 29%. The CDR3 totals 12 residues. CDR1 is SQVTM, CDR2 ANQGSEA, per germline. V lost 7 bases to trimming and J lost 5 bases; unmatched junction nucleotides: 4. The rearrangement links TRBV29-1 to TRBJ2-5; 10 bases agree with TRBD2. The specimen sequenced was blood. The receptor's source is a woman aged 70-85 years in good health. In nucleotides, the CDR3 is TGCAGCGGTATGACTAGCGGGGAGACCCAGTACTTC. Translated: CSGMTSGETQYF.